The rows below give T cell receptor beta chains drawn from one sample of a study of T cell changes during pregnancy in multiple sclerosis. Some clones are missing from TCRdb's copy, which holds only in-frame ones; the method was immunoSEQ multiplex PCR. The table shows some 33,000 clones, with 90% to 95% occurring only once. Sequencing was performed on CD8+ T cells from peripheral blood mononuclear cells, taken in the second trimester of pregnancy. The receptors originated from a female donor in good health, enrolled as a control in a pregnancy study. Each CDR3 is given with its conserved first and last residue. A D gene is named only where the DNA matches it firmly. Size is stated for part of the rows, as once, few or many counts, or as a class when the clone is expanded.

NA,TRBV29-1,TRBJ1-2,NA,TGCAGCGTTGCCGGGGGGGAATTCTACTATGGCTACACCTTC,CSVAGGEFYYGYTF
NA,TRBV7-9,TRBJ2-1,NA,TGTGCCAGCAGCTTAGACAGCCGCAATGAGCAGTTCTTC,CASSLDSRNEQFF
NA,TRBV4-3,TRBJ2-2,TRBD1,TGCGCCAGCAGCCACGGGACAGGGGCGACCGGGGAGCTGTTTTTT,CASSHGTGATGELFF
once,TRBV6-6,TRBJ1-1,NA,TGTGCCAGCAGTTACCAGACAGTCTTATTCACTGAAGCTTTCTTT,CASSYQTVLFTEAFF
NA,TRBV9,TRBJ1-1,NA,TGTGCCAGCAGCCTTGGCCGTACAGGGTACACTGAAGCTTTCTTT,CASSLGRTGYTEAFF
NA,TRBV7-2,TRBJ2-1,TRBD2,TGTGCCAGCAGCCCACTAGCCGCTCTAGCGGGGGGCTCCAATGAGCAGTTCTTC,CASSPLAALAGGSNEQFF
NA,TRBV5-5,TRBJ1-1,NA,TGTGCCAGCAGCTTGGGCGGCCGGAGCACTGAAGCTTTCTTT,CASSLGGRSTEAFF
once,TRBV7-6,TRBJ2-3,NA,TGTGCCAGCAGCTTAGGCCCAGGGGAAGATACGCAGTATTTT,CASSLGPGEDTQYF
NA,TRBV6-5,TRBJ2-7,TRBD1,TGTGCCAGCAGTATTCCCGGGACAGGGAACTACGAGCAGTACTTC,CASSIPGTGNYEQYF
NA,TRBV19,TRBJ2-7,TRBD1,TGTGCCAGTACGTGGGGACAGGGGACCTTCTACGAGCAGTACTTC,CASTWGQGTFYEQYF
NA,TRBV29-1,TRBJ2-7,TRBD1,TGCAGCGTTGGGGGACAGGAGAACCCCTACGAGCAGTACTTC,CSVGGQENPYEQYF
NA,TRBV9,TRBJ2-7,TRBD1,TGTGCCAGCAGCCCGACGGACAGGGGTATCCACGAGCAGTACTTC,CASSPTDRGIHEQYF
once,TRBV9,TRBJ2-5,TRBD2,TGTGCCAGCAGCGAGGCGGGGGGCCTCCAAGAGACCCAGTACTTC,CASSEAGGLQETQYF
NA,TRBV10-2,TRBJ2-5,TRBD2,TGCGCCAGCACGAGTAGCGGGGGACGGTGGGAGACCCAGTACTTC,CASTSSGGRWETQYF
NA,TRBV7-2,TRBJ2-1,TRBD2,TGTGCCAGCAGCTTAGGCCTGGCCCTAGCGGGGGGTTCCAATGAGCAGTTCTTC,CASSLGLALAGGSNEQFF
NA,TRBV30,TRBJ1-5,NA,TGTGCCTGGAGTTTTTCTCAGGGCGCAAGCAATCAGCCCCAGCATTTT,CAWSFSQGASNQPQHF